This T cell receptor (beta chain) was sequenced during a study of cytomegalovirus exposure and HLA in healthy donors. Points from the study as a whole: Later analysis found that TCR beta chains associated with HLA were more clonally expanded than other, equally common chains.

About this clone: Its target is unknown.

This CDR3 comprises 12 residues. The germline V gene has CDR1 PRHDT and CDR2 FYEKMQ (reference sequence). The V end lost 1 base, the J end lost 4 bases, and 5 bases lay between the germline ends. The PCR used 60 Vbeta and 13 Jbeta primers. TCRdb keeps only in-frame clones here, not all; method: immunoSEQ multiplex PCR. The sample yields about 100,000 clones, 60% to 80% seen once. The chain joins TRBV13 to TRBJ2-7; perhaps TRBD2 as D (5 bases). The TCR originated in a woman under 30 in good health and CMV-seropositive. Sequenced sample: PBMCs. CDR3 sequence (DNA): TGTGCCAGCAGCTTAGAGCGGTACGAGCAGTACTTC. Encoded protein: CASSLERYEQYF.